This TCR beta chain was documented in a study of cytomegalovirus exposure and HLA in healthy donors. Study-level results: First-cohort TCR clusters tended to co-occur in the 90 to 150 validation repertoires, a later analysis found.

As for this clone: Its antigen is not identified.

V was pared by 5 bases and J by 8 bases, with 2 bases of the junction left unmatched. CDR3 length equals 11 residues. From germline, CDR1 is DFQATT and CDR2 SNEGSKA (reference sequence). TCRdb's table, derived via immunoSEQ multiplex PCR, lists solely in-frame clones and lacks some. The sample shows under 300,000 clones, about 90% of them seen only once. The sequence was collected from a woman aged 25 to 39 in good health and CMV-seropositive. The chain couples TRBV20-1 to TRBJ1-4; 7 nucleotides align to TRBD1. Sequencing input: PBMCs. CDR3 bases: TGCAGTGCTGACAGGGACGAAAAACTGTTTTTT. This sequence encodes CSADRDEKLFF.